What follows are 6 T cell receptor beta chains derived from one specimen sequenced in a study of cytomegalovirus exposure and HLA in healthy donors. TCRdb's table, derived via immunoSEQ multiplex PCR, lists solely in-frame clones and lacks some. In the table there are roughly 68,000 clones, roughly 96% of which are singletons. The material sequenced was PBMCs. These receptors were obtained from a man younger than 35 in good health and CMV-seronegative.

The chain recombines TRBV5-1 with TRBJ2-3, with TRBD2 matching over 11 bases. The V gene end was trimmed by 0 bases and the J gene end by 3 bases; junction bases not matched to a gene: 6. Germline CDR1 and CDR2: SGHRS and YFSETQ. The CDR3 runs 17 residues. Written as DNA, the CDR3 is TGCGCCAGCAGCTTGGCGACTAGCGGGAAACGAACAGATACGCAGTATTTT. Its translation is CASSLATSGKRTDTQYF.

This chain uses TRBV28 with TRBJ2-3, with a possible D match to TRBD1 (6 bases). The V and J ends lost 3 bases and 6 bases respectively, with 16 bases between them. Germline V lookup: CDR1 MDHEN, CDR2 SYDVKM. The CDR3 runs 15 residues. CDR3 sequence (DNA): TGTGCCAGCAGTTTGATGGCAGGGGAGATCGATACGCAGTATTTT. Translating gives CASSLMAGEIDTQYF.

The V gene is TRBV6-1, the J gene TRBJ1-5, with D perhaps matching TRBD1 (5 bases). This CDR3 is 14 amino acids long. Germline V gene sequence: CDR1 MNHNS, CDR2 SASEGT. V lost 4 bases, J lost 2 bases, and 9 bases lay in between. CDR3 nucleotides: TGTGCCAGCAGTGCGCGGGGGGGCAATCAGCCCCAGCATTTT. Translation: CASSARGGNQPQHF.

This clone was observed once. The chain has TRBV6-6 and TRBJ1-2; weak D call: TRBD1 (5 bases). The CDR3 length is 13 residues. The germline V gene encodes CDR1 MNHNY and CDR2 SVGAGI (reference sequence). V was shortened by 0 bases and J by 7 bases, with 9 bases between the two germline ends. CDR3 loop: CASSYSREGGYTF. The CDR3 bases are TGTGCCAGCAGTTACTCCAGGGAGGGTGGCTACACCTTC.

This clone was counted a single time. The chain is built from TRBV2 and TRBJ2-2, with 9 bases matching TRBD1. Trimming at V came to 2 bases and at J to 5 bases, leaving 6 bases not matched to a gene. The germline gives CDR1 SNHLY, CDR2 FYNNEI. The CDR3 runs to 16 residues. CDR3 DNA sequence: TGTGCCAGCAGTGAAAACCGGGACAGGGAAACCGGGGAGCTGTTTTTT. Protein product: CASSENRDRETGELFF. The variable domain in full, completed from reference TRBV2 and TRBJ2-2, reads EPEVTQTPSHQVTQMGQEVILRCVPISNHLYFYWYRQILGQKVEFLVSFYNNEISEKSEIFDDQFSVERPDGSNFTLKIRSTKLEDSAMYFCASSENRDRETGELFFGEGSRLTVL.

The genes are TRBV5-1 and TRBJ1-1, with 10 bases lining up with TRBD1. Germline V gene sequence: CDR1 SGHRS, CDR2 YFSETQ. This CDR3 region has 13 residues. V trimming: 4 bases; J trimming: 3 bases; junction bases outside the gene matches: 0. In DNA form, the CDR3 reads TGCGCCAGCAGCGGGACAGGGGACACTGAAGCTTTCTTT. Protein product: CASSGTGDTEAFF.